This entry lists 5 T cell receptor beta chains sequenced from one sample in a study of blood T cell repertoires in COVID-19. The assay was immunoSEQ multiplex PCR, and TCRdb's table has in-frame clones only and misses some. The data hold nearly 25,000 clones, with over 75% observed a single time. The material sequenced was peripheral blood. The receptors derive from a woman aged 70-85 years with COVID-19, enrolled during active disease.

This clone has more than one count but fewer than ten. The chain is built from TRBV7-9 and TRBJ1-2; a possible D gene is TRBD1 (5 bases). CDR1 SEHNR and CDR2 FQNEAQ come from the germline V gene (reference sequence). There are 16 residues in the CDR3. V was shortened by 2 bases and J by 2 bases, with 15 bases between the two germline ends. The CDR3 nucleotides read TGTGCCAGCAGCTTAATCCGGGGGTTAAAAAACTATGGCTACACCTTC. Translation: CASSLIRGLKNYGYTF.

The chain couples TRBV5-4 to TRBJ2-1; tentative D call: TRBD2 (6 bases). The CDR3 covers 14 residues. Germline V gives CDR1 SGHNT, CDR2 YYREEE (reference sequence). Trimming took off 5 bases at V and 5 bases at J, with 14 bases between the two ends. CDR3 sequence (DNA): TGTGCCAGCAGTCGGAGGGCGGCCAACAATGAGCAGTTCTTC. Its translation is CASSRRAANNEQFF. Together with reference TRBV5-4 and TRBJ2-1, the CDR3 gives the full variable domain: ETGVTQSPTHLIKTRGQQVTLRCSSQSGHNTVSWYQQALGQGPQFIFQYYREEENGRGNFPPRFSGLQFPNYSSELNVNALELDDSALYLCASSRRAANNEQFFGPGTRLTVL.

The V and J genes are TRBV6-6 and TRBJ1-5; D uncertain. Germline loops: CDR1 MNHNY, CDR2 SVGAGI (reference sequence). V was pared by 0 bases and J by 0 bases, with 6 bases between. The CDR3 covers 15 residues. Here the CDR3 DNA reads TGTGCCAGCAGTTACTCATCCGTTAGCAATCAGCCCCAGCATTTT. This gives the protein CASSYSSVSNQPQHF.

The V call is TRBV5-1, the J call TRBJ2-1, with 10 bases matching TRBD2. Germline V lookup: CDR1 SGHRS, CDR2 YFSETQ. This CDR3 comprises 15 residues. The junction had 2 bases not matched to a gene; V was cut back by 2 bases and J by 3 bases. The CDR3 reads CASSLRTSGYNEQFF. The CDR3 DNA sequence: TGCGCCAGCAGCTTAAGGACTAGCGGCTACAATGAGCAGTTCTTC. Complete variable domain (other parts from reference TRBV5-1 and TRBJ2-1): KAGVTQTPRYLIKTRGQQVTLSCSPISGHRSVSWYQQTPGQGLQFLFEYFSETQRNKGNFPGRFSGRQFSNSRSEMNVSTLELGDSALYLCASSLRTSGYNEQFFGPGTRLTVL.

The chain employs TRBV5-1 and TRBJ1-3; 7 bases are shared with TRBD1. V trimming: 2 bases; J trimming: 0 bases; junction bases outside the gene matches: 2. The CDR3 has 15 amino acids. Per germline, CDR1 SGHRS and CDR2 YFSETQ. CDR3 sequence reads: CASSFTGASGNTIYF. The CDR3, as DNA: TGCGCCAGCAGCTTTACAGGGGCCTCTGGAAACACCATATATTTT.